Listed here are 20 T cell receptor beta chains from one sample, sequenced in a study of blood T cell repertoires in COVID-19. The method was immunoSEQ multiplex PCR; TCRdb's version includes in-frame clones alone and lacks a portion of them. The sample records 280,000 or so clones, approximately 85% being singletons. The sample consisted of PBMCs or T cells enriched from blood (not recorded which). The receptor set was obtained from a man aged 30 to 45 who had recovered from COVID-19.

Only one count was recorded for this clone. The chain carries TRBV6-4 and TRBJ1-5; tentatively, D is TRBD1 (5 bases). V was shortened by 9 bases and J by 5 bases, with 14 bases between the two germline ends. The CDR3 sequence is 13 residues long. Looked up from germline, CDR1 is MRHNA and CDR2 is SNTAGT. CDR3 residues: CARDGRGDQPQHF. The CDR3 DNA sequence: TGTGCCAGAGATGGGAGGGGAGATCAGCCCCAGCATTTT.

V and J are TRBV19 and TRBJ2-1; the D gene is possibly TRBD2 (6 bases). V was clipped by 4 bases and J by 0 bases, with 7 bases between them. CDR1 and CDR2 from the germline V gene are LNHDA and SQIVND (reference sequence). The CDR3 runs 14 residues. CDR3 sequence (DNA): TGTGCCAGTAGTAGGCGGGGCTCCTACAATGAGCAGTTCTTC. It encodes CASSRRGSYNEQFF.

The chain employs TRBV6-5 and TRBJ1-1; tentative D call: TRBD1 (5 bases). CDR1 MNHEY and CDR2 SVGAGI come from the germline V gene. Trimming stripped 1 base from V and 7 bases from J, with 13 bases between. This CDR3 has 14 amino acids. The CDR3 coding sequence is TGTGCCAGCAGTTACTTCGCAGGGCGGATTGAAGCTTTCTTT. It specifies CASSYFAGRIEAFF.

The J gene is TRBJ2-2, the V gene TRBV5-6; no definite D call. Germline V gene lookup returns CDR1 SGHDT and CDR2 YYEEEE. The CDR3 has 17 residues. Between the trimmed V and J ends, which lost 4 bases and 4 bases, there was a span of 20 bases. CDR3 coding DNA: TGTGCCAGCAGCCCCCGACTCATCCAACCCCCCACCGGGGAGCTGTTTTTT. Its protein is CASSPRLIQPPTGELFF.

This sequence joins TRBV4-1 and TRBJ1-1; the D is unclear. The V and J ends lost 2 bases and 1 base respectively, with 5 bases between them. Germline V CDR1 and CDR2: MGHRA, YSYEKL. CDR3 length: 13 amino acids. For the CDR3, the DNA is TGCGCCAGCAGCCAAAGAGGGAACACTGAAGCTTTCTTT. Protein product: CASSQRGNTEAFF.

This clone was seen only a few times. The CDR3 reads CASSPTGTPSYEQYF. The CDR3 DNA reads TGTGCCAGCAGCCCGACCGGGACACCATCCTACGAGCAGTACTTC. The chain is built from TRBV7-9 and TRBJ2-7; D may be TRBD1 (6 bases). The germline CDR1 and CDR2 sequences are SEHNR and FQNEAQ (reference sequence). The CDR3 extends over 15 amino acids. Trimming took 5 bases from V and 1 from J, leaving 15 bases between them.

This clone was seen a single time. The V call is TRBV5-1, the J call TRBJ2-5, with D uncertain. The V and J ends lost 4 bases and 0 bases respectively, with 16 bases between them. Germline CDR1 SGHRS, CDR2 YFSETQ. The length of the CDR3 is 16 residues. This chain's CDR3 is CASSPYISPDQETQYF. CDR3 DNA: TGCGCCAGCAGCCCATATATAAGTCCGGACCAAGAGACCCAGTACTTC.

The J gene is TRBJ2-1, the V gene TRBV5-4; D possibly corresponds to TRBD2 (5 bases). Germline values: CDR1 SGHNT, CDR2 YYREEE (reference sequence). Trimming cost V 2 bases and J 8 bases, with 20 bases left between them. The CDR3 runs 16 residues. CDR3: CASSFGVEGTYYEQFF. The CDR3 DNA reads as TGTGCCAGCAGCTTTGGGGTTGAGGGCACGTACTATGAGCAGTTCTTC.

V gene TRBV9 combines with J gene TRBJ2-5; D not certain. Germline lookup yields CDR1 SGDLS and CDR2 YYNGEE. The CDR3 has 12 residues. Trimming removed 4 bases from V and 5 bases from J, with 9 bases in between. As DNA, the CDR3 is TGTGCCAGCAGCCCACTCTCGGAGACCCAGTACTTC. This encodes CASSPLSETQYF.

This chain links TRBV9 with TRBJ2-1; 7 bases map to TRBD1. V was pared by 1 base and J by 1 base, with 8 bases of the junction left unmatched. The CDR3 loop spans 17 amino acids. Germline V lookup: CDR1 SGDLS, CDR2 YYNGEE. CDR3 sequence reads: CASSVSGQGVSYNEQFF. CDR3 in DNA: TGTGCCAGCAGCGTAAGTGGCCAGGGGGTATCCTACAATGAGCAGTTCTTC.

The rearrangement joins TRBV2 to TRBJ2-3; no clear D gene. Germline values: CDR1 SNHLY, CDR2 FYNNEI. V lost 10 bases and J lost 2, with 13 bases in between. This CDR3 has 13 residues. CDR3: CATGKEVTDTQYF. The DNA of the CDR3 is TGTGCCACCGGAAAAGAGGTCACAGATACGCAGTATTTT.

The chain joins TRBV4-2 to TRBJ2-3; 13 bases agree with TRBD2. J was trimmed by 6 bases and V by 5 bases; bases with no gene match: 17. Germline assignment: CDR1 LGHNA and CDR2 YNFKEQ. This CDR3 is built from 19 residues. CDR3 loop: CASSNQKGGLAGNQDTQYF. In nucleotides, the CDR3 is TGTGCCAGCAGCAATCAAAAGGGGGGACTAGCGGGGAATCAGGATACGCAGTATTTT.

The J gene is TRBJ2-2, the V gene TRBV29-1; 10 bases agree with TRBD1. Per the germline V gene, CDR1 is SQVTM and CDR2 is ANQGSEA. The CDR3 has 15 amino acids. With V trimmed by 4 bases and J by 2 bases, 4 bases remained unmatched. The chain's CDR3 is CSVGGTGVNTGELFF. The CDR3 DNA reads as TGCAGCGTTGGCGGGACAGGGGTCAACACCGGGGAGCTGTTTTTT.

This clone was recorded once. Germline is not matched at one junction end, which may reflect a read error. The gene calls are TRBV5-1 and TRBJ2-1; a possible D gene is TRBD1 (6 bases). This CDR3 spans 11 amino acids. The germline CDR1 and CDR2 sequences are SGHRS and YFSETQ. The DNA of the CDR3 is TGCGCCAGCAGCTCTCCAGGGGCCCCGGTCTTC. It encodes CASSSPGAPVF.

This chain joins TRBV5-1 and TRBJ2-7; 9 nucleotides align to TRBD1. Germline CDR1 SGHRS, CDR2 YFSETQ. The V and J ends lost 3 bases and 2 bases, in that order; junction bases with no gene match: 6. The CDR3 contains 15 residues. Here the CDR3 reads CASSSTGTGTYEQYF. The CDR3 bases are TGCGCCAGCAGCTCGACCGGGACAGGGACCTACGAGCAGTACTTC.

The CDR3 bases are TGTGCCAGCAGCTTAAGGGGACTAGCGGGGGATCGAGAGACCCAGTACTTC. It yields the protein CASSLRGLAGDRETQYF. The chain employs TRBV7-3 and TRBJ2-5, with 14 bases aligning to TRBD2. The germline V gene encodes CDR1 SGHTA and CDR2 FQGTGA. Losses at the gene ends were 1 base for V and 4 bases for J; bases not matched to a gene: 5. The CDR3 is 17 amino acids.

The chain combines TRBV3-1 (or the pseudogene TRBV3-2) with TRBJ1-3; possible D gene TRBD1, 5 bases. Germline V gives CDR1 LGHDT, CDR2 YNNKEL (reference sequence). V shed 2 bases and J shed 2 bases, with 10 bases lying between them. There are 15 residues in the CDR3. The CDR3 region is CASSQRGLAGNTIYF. The DNA of the CDR3 is TGTGCCAGCAGCCAAAGGGGCTTGGCTGGAAACACCATATATTTT.

The J gene is TRBJ2-7, the V gene TRBV6-5, with D possibly being TRBD2 (6 bases). Germline CDR1 and CDR2: MNHEY and SVGAGI. V lost 6 bases and J lost 0, with 15 bases in between. The CDR3 runs 15 residues. In DNA, the CDR3 is TGTGCCAGCAGCCAAGCAGGACTACACTCCTACGAGCAGTACTTC. It yields the protein CASSQAGLHSYEQYF.

This rearrangement joins TRBV30 to TRBJ1-1; 10 bases agree with TRBD1. With V trimmed by 0 bases and J by 1 base, 11 bases remained unmatched. Germline CDR1 and CDR2: GTSNPN and SVGIG (reference sequence). This CDR3 contains 18 residues. CDR3 coding DNA: TGTGCCTGGAGTGTCGGACAGGGGGTCGTAGGGAGGAACACTGAAGCTTTCTTT. Translating gives CAWSVGQGVVGRNTEAFF.

This chain uses TRBV19 with TRBJ1-2; 7 bases fit TRBD1. CDR1 and CDR2 from the germline V gene are LNHDA and SQIVND (reference sequence). Germline trimming cut 2 bases from V and 7 bases from J; bases unmatched to any gene: 10. The CDR3 totals 15 residues. The CDR3 DNA reads TGTGCCAGTAGTATAAGTCCGGAGGGGGCGCTTGGCTACACCTTC. This gives the protein CASSISPEGALGYTF. Full variable domain (outside the CDR3, taken from reference TRBV19 and TRBJ1-2): DGGITQSPKYLFRKEGQNVTLSCEQNLNHDAMYWYRQDPGQGLRLIYYSQIVNDFQKGDIAEGYSVSREKKESFPLTVTSAQKNPTAFYLCASSISPEGALGYTFGSGTRLTVV.